This T cell receptor (beta chain) was identified during a study of blood T cell repertoires in COVID-19. Study in general: Material from acute and convalescent COVID-19 was sourced from the United States, Italy and Spain. In each case, the material was cDNA or gDNA derived from T cells, B-cell-depleted T cells, or PBMCs.

Authors' methods: Reference gene primer amplification in the assay estimated nucleated cell counts. Only in-frame clones appear in the TCRdb table, and some are missing; sequencing was by immunoSEQ multiplex PCR. V, J and clone size are taken as reported in that table, and D and trimming were inferred from the DNA itself. The sample holds some 220,000 clones, nearly 90% seen once. The length of the CDR3 is 16 residues. The V and J ends lost 5 bases and 0 bases, in that order; junction bases with no gene match: 6. Germline V CDR1 and CDR2: SGHVS, FNYEAQ. Sequencing was performed on peripheral blood. The chain uses TRBV7-6 and TRBJ1-3, with TRBD1 identical over 8 bases. The sequence derives from a woman between 18 and 29 years old who had recovered from COVID-19. CDR3 loop: CASSAWTGPSGNTIYF. As DNA, the CDR3 is TGTGCCAGCAGCGCCTGGACAGGGCCCTCTGGAAACACCATATATTTT.